One T cell receptor beta chain is described in this entry. The CDR3 extends over 14 amino acids. Germline V lookup: CDR1 SGDLS, CDR2 YYNGEE. V dropped 0 bases and J dropped 2 bases, with 7 bases sitting between them. Unstimulated TEMRA, naive, memory and effector memory subsets were sequenced in a few donor pairs. The data belong to a study of siplizumab effects on memory and regulatory T cells. Repertoires were generated with immunoSEQ multiplex PCR, while TCRdb's copy carries only in-frame clones and drops some. This sample has tens of thousands of clones, with roughly 97% found just once. The material sequenced was naive CD8+ T cells sorted from blood. This receptor was obtained from a human donor in good health. The chain uses TRBV9 and TRBJ2-3; D ambiguous. The CDR3 DNA follows: TGTGCCAGCAGCGTAGCCGACTTCACAGATACGCAGTATTTT. Encoded protein: CASSVADFTDTQYF.